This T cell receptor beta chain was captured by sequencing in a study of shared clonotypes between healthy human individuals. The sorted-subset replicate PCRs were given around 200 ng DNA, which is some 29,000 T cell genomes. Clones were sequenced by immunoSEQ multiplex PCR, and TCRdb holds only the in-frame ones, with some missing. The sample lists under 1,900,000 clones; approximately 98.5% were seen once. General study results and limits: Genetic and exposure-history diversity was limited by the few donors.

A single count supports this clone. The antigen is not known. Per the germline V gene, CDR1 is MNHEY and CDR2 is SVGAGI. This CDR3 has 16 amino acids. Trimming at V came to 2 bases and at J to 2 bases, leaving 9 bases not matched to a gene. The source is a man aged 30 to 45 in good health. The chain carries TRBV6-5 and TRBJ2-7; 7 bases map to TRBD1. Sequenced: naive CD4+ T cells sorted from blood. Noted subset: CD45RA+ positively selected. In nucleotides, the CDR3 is TGTGCCAGCAGTTACCCGGGACAGACACATCCCTACGAGCAGTACTTC. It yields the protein CASSYPGQTHPYEQYF.